Sequencing of this T cell receptor (beta chain) was carried out in a study of technical replicates of blood from a few donors. The table came from immunoSEQ multiplex PCR; TCRdb's copy has only in-frame clones and leaves some out. Seen here are 75,000 to 100,000 clones, around 94% observed once, and the top ten hold around 0.25%. This CDR3 is 12 amino acids long. Trimming cost V 6 bases and J 6 bases, with 8 bases left between them. CDR1 is MDHEN, CDR2 SYDVKM, per germline. The specimen sequenced was T cells isolated from PBMCs. The rearrangement joins TRBV28 to TRBJ1-4; D ambiguous. This receptor was obtained from a human donor in good health. DNA for the CDR3: TGTGCCAGCAGGTCTGGAGATGAAAAACTGTTTTTT. Its protein is CASRSGDEKLFF.